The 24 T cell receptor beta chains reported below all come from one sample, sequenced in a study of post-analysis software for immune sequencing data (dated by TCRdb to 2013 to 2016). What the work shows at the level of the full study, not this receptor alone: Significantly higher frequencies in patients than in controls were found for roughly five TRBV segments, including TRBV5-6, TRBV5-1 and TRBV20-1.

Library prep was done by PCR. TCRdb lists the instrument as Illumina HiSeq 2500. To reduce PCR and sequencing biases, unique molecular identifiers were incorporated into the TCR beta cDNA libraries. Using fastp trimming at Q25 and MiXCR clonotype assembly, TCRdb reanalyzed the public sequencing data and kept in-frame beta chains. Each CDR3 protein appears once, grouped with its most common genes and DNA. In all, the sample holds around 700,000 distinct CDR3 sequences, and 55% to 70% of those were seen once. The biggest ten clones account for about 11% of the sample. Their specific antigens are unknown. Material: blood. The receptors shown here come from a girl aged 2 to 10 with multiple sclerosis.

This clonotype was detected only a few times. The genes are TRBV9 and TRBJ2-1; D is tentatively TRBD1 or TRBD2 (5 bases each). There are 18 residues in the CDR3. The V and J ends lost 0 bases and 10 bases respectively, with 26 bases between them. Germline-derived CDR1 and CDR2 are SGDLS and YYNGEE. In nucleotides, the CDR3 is TGTGCCAGCAGCGTAGTGGCTGGGGCGGGTAGGCTAGCCCGGGAGCAGTTCTTC. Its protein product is CASSVVAGAGRLAREQFF.

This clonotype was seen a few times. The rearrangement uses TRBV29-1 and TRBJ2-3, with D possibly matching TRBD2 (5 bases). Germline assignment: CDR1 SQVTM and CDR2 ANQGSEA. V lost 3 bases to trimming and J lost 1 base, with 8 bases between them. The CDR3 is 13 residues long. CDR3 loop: CSVEERGTDTQYF. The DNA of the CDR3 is TGCAGCGTTGAGGAGAGGGGCACAGATACGCAGTATTTT.

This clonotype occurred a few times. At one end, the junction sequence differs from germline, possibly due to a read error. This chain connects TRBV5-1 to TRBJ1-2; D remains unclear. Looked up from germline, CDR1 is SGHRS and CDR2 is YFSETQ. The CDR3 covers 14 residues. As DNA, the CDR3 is TGCGCCAGCAGCTTGGCCTCGACAAACTCTGGCTACACCTTC. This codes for CASSLASTNSGYTF. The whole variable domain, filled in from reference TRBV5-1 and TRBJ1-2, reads KAGVTQTPRYLIKTRGQQVTLSCSPISGHRSVSWYQQTPGQGLQFLFEYFSETQRNKGNFPGRFSGRQFSNSRSEMNVSTLELGDSALYLCASSLASTNSGYTFGSGTRLTVV.

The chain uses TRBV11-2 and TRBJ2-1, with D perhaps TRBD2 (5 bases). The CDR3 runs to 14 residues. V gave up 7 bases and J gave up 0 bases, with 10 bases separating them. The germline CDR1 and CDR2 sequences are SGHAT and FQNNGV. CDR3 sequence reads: CASNVAGSYNEQFF. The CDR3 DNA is TGTGCCAGCAACGTCGCGGGCTCCTACAATGAGCAGTTCTTC.

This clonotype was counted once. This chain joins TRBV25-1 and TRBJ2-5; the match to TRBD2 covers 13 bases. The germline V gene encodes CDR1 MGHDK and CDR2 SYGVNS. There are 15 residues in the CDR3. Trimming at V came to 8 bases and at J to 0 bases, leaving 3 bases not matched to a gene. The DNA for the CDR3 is TGTGCCAGCGGACTAGCGGGGGTGAACCAAGAGACCCAGTACTTC. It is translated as CASGLAGVNQETQYF. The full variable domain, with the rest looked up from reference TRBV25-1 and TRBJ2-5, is EADIYQTPRYLVIGTGKKITLECSQTMGHDKMYWYQQDPGMELHLIHYSYGVNSTEKGDLSSESTVSRIRTEHFPLTLESARPSHTSQYLCASGLAGVNQETQYFGPGTRLLVL.

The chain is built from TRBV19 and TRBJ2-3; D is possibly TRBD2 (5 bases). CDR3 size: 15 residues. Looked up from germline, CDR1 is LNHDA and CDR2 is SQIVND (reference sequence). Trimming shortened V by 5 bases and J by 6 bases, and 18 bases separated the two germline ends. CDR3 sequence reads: CASSPGKRIRDTQYF. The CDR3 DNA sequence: TGTGCCAGTAGTCCGGGGAAGCGGATTAGGGATACGCAGTATTTT.

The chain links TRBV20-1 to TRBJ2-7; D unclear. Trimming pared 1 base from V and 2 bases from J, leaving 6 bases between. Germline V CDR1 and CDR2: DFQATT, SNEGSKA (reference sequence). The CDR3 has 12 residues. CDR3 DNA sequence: TGCAGTGCTAGAGCCAGTGCCTACGAGCAGTACTTC. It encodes CSARASAYEQYF.

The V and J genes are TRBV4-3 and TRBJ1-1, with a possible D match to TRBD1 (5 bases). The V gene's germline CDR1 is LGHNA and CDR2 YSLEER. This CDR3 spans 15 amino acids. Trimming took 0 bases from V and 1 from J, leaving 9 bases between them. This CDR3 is CASSQDGARNTEAFF. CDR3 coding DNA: TGCGCCAGCAGCCAAGATGGGGCGCGGAACACTGAAGCTTTCTTT.

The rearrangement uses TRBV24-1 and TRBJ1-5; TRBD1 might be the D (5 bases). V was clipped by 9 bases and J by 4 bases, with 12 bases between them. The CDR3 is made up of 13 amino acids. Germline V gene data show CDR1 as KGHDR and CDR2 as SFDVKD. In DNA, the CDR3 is TGTGCCACCGGCGGGACCGCTAATCAGCCCCAGCATTTT. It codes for CATGGTANQPQHF.

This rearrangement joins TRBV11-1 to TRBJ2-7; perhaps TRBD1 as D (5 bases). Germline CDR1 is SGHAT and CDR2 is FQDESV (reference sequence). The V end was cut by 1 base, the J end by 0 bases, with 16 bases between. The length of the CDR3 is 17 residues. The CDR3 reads CASSLGKGYGISYEQYF. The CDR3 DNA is TGTGCCAGCAGCTTAGGTAAGGGGTACGGTATCTCCTACGAGCAGTACTTC.

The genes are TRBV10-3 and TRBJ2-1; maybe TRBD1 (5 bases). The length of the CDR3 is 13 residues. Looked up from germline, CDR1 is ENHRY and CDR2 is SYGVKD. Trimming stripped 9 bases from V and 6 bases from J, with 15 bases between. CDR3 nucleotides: TGTGCCATTGCCCTTCCAGGGCTCAATGAGCAGTTCTTC. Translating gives CAIALPGLNEQFF.

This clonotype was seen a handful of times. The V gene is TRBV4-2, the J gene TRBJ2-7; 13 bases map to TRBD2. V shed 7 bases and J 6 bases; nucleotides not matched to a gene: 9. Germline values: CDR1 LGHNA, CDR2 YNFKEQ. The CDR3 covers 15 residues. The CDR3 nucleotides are TGTGCCAGCACCGTAGGGACTAGCGGGAACTTCGAGCAGTACTTC. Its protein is CASTVGTSGNFEQYF.

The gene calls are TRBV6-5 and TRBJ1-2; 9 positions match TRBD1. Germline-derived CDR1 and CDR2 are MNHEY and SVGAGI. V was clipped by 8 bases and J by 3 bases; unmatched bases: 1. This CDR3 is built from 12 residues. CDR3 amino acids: CASWTGDYGYTF. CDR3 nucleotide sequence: TGTGCCAGCTGGACAGGGGACTATGGCTACACCTTC.

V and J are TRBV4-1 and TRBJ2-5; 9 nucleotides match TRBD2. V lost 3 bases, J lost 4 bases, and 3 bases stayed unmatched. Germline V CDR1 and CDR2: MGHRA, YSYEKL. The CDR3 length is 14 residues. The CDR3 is CASSQLGLAETQYF. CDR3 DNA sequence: TGCGCCAGCAGCCAGTTGGGACTAGCAGAGACCCAGTACTTC.

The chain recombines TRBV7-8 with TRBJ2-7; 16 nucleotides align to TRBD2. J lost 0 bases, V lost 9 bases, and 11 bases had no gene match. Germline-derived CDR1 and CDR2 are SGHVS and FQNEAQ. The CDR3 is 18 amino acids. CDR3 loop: CASREPGLAGGSSYEQYF. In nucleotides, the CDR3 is TGTGCCAGTAGGGAACCGGGACTAGCGGGAGGGAGCTCCTACGAGCAGTACTTC.

The CDR3 loop reads CSAARDRVGTDTQYF. The CDR3 DNA reads as TGCAGTGCCGCCCGGGACAGGGTTGGGACAGATACGCAGTATTTT. J is TRBJ2-3 and V is TRBV20-1, with 9 bases identical to TRBD1. The CDR3 length is 15 residues. J lost 3 bases, V lost 6 bases, and 10 bases had no gene match. CDR1 is DFQATT and CDR2 is SNEGSKA in the germline V gene (reference sequence).

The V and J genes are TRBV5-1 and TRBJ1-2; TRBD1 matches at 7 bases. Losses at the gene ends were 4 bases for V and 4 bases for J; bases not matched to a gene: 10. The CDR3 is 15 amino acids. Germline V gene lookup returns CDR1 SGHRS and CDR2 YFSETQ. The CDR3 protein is CASSPRQGVGYGYTF. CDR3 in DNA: TGCGCCAGCAGCCCGAGACAGGGAGTCGGCTATGGCTACACCTTC.

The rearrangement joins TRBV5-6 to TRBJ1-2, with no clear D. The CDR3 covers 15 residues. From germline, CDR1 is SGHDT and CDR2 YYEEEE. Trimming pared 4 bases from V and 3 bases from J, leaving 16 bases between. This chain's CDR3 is CASSPDPSRDYGYTF. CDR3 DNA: TGTGCCAGCAGCCCGGACCCAAGTAGGGACTATGGCTACACCTTC.

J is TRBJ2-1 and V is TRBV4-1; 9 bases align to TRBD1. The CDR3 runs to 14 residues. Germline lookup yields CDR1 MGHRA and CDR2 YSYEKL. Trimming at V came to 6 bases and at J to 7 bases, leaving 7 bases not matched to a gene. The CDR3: CASSPGTGWNEQFF. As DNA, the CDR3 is TGCGCCAGCAGTCCTGGGACAGGGTGGAATGAGCAGTTCTTC.

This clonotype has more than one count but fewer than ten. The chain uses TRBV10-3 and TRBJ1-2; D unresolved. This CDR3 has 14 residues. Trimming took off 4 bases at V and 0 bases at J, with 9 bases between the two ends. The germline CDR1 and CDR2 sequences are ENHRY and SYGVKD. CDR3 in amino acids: CAISADTTNYGYTF. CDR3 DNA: TGTGCCATCAGTGCAGATACTACTAACTATGGCTACACCTTC.

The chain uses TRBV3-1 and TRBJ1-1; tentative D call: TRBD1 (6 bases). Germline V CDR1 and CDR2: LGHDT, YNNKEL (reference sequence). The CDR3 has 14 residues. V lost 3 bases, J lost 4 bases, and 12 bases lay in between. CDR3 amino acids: CASSHTGLSTEAFF. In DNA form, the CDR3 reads TGTGCCAGCAGCCACACAGGGTTGAGCACTGAAGCTTTCTTT.

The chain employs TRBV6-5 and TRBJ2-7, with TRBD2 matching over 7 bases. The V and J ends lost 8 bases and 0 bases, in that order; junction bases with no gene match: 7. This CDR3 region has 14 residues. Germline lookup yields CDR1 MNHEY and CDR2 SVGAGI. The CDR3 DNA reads TGTGCCAGCCGGGGACTACCAAGCTCCTACGAGCAGTACTTC. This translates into CASRGLPSSYEQYF.

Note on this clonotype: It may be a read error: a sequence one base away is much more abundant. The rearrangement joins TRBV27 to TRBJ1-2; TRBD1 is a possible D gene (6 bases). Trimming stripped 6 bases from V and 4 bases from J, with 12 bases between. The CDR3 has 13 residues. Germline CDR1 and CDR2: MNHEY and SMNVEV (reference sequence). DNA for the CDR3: TGTGCCAGCAGCCCGGGACACGGCTATGGCTACACCTTC. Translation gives CASSPGHGYGYTF.

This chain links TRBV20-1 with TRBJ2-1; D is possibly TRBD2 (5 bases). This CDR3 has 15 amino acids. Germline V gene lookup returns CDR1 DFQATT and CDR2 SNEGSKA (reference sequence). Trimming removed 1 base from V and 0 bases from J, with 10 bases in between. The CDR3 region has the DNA TGCAGTGCTAGAGGGAGGATGAGCTCCTACAATGAGCAGTTCTTC. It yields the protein CSARGRMSSYNEQFF.